The next 26 T cell receptor beta chains were all read from a single sample in a study of CD8 T cells in ankylosing spondylitis listed by TCRdb under 2017. The method was 5' RACE. Instrument used: Illumina HiSeq 2500. Using fastp trimming at Q25 and MiXCR clonotype assembly, TCRdb reanalyzed the public sequencing data and kept in-frame beta chains. Each record represents a unique CDR3 protein, reported with the most common genes and DNA among its rows. Recorded for this sample are about 150,000 distinct CDR3 sequences; 6% to 8.5% of them occurred a single time. Around 12% of the sample rests with the top ten. The source material was blood, either unsorted or a sorted T cell fraction (not recorded which). Receptors originate from a female donor with ankylosing spondylitis or in good health (not recorded which).

This chain joins TRBV2 and TRBJ2-2, with a weak D call TRBD1 (6 bases). The length of the CDR3 is 15 residues. The germline V and J ends were trimmed by 1 base and 3 bases, with 9 bases remaining between them. The germline V gene encodes CDR1 SNHLY and CDR2 FYNNEI. As DNA, the CDR3 is TGTGCCAGCAGTGAAGACAGGGCCTACACCGGGGAGCTGTTTTTT. It encodes CASSEDRAYTGELFF.

Ten or more counts support this clonotype. The J gene is TRBJ2-3, the V gene TRBV5-1; TRBD2 matches 10 bases. J gave up 5 bases and V 4 bases, and 10 bases lay outside the gene matches. This CDR3 is built from 16 residues. The germline gives CDR1 SGHRS, CDR2 YFSETQ. The CDR3 region is CASSPGSSGGGDTQYF. CDR3 bases: TGCGCCAGCAGCCCCGGCTCTAGCGGGGGAGGAGATACGCAGTATTTT.

This clonotype was detected ten times or more. The chain is built from TRBV4-1 and TRBJ1-4; D is perhaps TRBD1 (5 bases). The germline gives CDR1 MGHRA, CDR2 YSYEKL. Trimming removed 0 bases at V and 4 bases at J, with 9 bases between. There are 15 residues in the CDR3. The CDR3 DNA follows: TGCGCCAGCAGCCAAGAGGGACGGGTTAATGAAAAACTGTTTTTT. Its translation is CASSQEGRVNEKLFF.

As DNA, the CDR3 is TGTGCCAGCAGTTACCGGGAGGCTGAAGCTTTCTTT. Residues: CASSYREAEAFF. The V and J genes are TRBV28 and TRBJ1-1; D gene uncertain. CDR1 and CDR2 from the germline V gene are MDHEN and SYDVKM. The CDR3 is 12 residues long. Between the trimmed V and J ends, which lost 4 bases and 6 bases, there was a span of 9 bases.

This clonotype was recorded many times. This chain links TRBV20-1 with TRBJ1-6; maybe TRBD1 (6 bases). Germline CDR1 DFQATT, CDR2 SNEGSKA (reference sequence). Trimming shortened V by 4 bases and J by 6 bases, and 13 bases separated the two germline ends. This CDR3 comprises 14 residues. The CDR3 here is CSATVDRLNSPLHF. The CDR3 DNA sequence: TGCAGTGCTACCGTAGACAGGCTTAATTCACCCCTCCACTTT.

This clonotype has ten or more counts. The chain employs TRBV7-6 and TRBJ2-3, with 7 positions matching TRBD2. The ends lost 9 bases at V and 0 bases at J; junction bases unmatched: 3. This CDR3 region has 13 residues. In germline, CDR1 is SGHVS, CDR2 FNYEAQ. The CDR3 DNA is TGTGCCAGTCGGGGACTAAGCACAGATACGCAGTATTTT. It yields the protein CASRGLSTDTQYF.

The sample holds many counts of this clonotype. This sequence joins TRBV20-1 and TRBJ1-4; 7 bases agree with TRBD1. CDR1 is DFQATT, CDR2 SNEGSKA, per germline (reference sequence). V dropped 3 bases and J dropped 0; count of bases not matched to a gene: 4. This CDR3 is built from 15 residues. Written as DNA, the CDR3 is TGCAGTGCTAGGCACCAGGGGGCAACTAATGAAAAACTGTTTTTT. Protein product: CSARHQGATNEKLFF.

At least ten counts were recorded for this clonotype. J is TRBJ2-1 and V is TRBV4-1, with 8 bases fitting TRBD1. From germline, CDR1 is MGHRA and CDR2 YSYEKL. The CDR3 extends over 17 amino acids. The J segment lost 0 bases and the V segment lost 2 bases, leaving 6 bases of the junction unmatched. DNA of the CDR3: TGCGCCAGCAGCCAACAGACTGGACAGGGCTCCTACAATGAGCAGTTCTTC. Its protein product is CASSQQTGQGSYNEQFF.

This clonotype has at least ten counts. The chain recombines TRBV12-3 or TRBV12-4 with TRBJ2-1; tentatively, D is TRBD2 (5 bases). Deletions cut 6 bases from V and 9 bases from J, with 18 bases between. There are 14 residues in the CDR3. For the CDR3, the DNA is TGTGCCAGCAGCCCGATTATGGAGGTCGGTGAGCAGTTCTTC. Amino acid sequence: CASSPIMEVGEQFF.

This chain links TRBV9 with TRBJ2-3; 8 bases fit TRBD2. This CDR3 contains 15 residues. V was pared by 9 bases and J by 6 bases, with 15 bases of the junction left unmatched. The germline CDR1 and CDR2 sequences are SGDLS and YYNGEE. CDR3 region: CATARGATRGDTQYF. The CDR3 region has the DNA TGTGCCACCGCGCGGGGGGCTACCCGCGGGGATACGCAGTATTTT.

J is TRBJ2-1 and V is TRBV28; 7 nucleotides agree with TRBD1. The CDR3 sequence is 16 residues long. Germline loops: CDR1 MDHEN, CDR2 SYDVKM. Trimming removed 4 bases from V and 1 base from J; junction bases left unmatched: 7. CDR3 sequence reads: CASSSDRVRSYNEQFF. The DNA for the CDR3 is TGTGCCAGCAGTTCCGACAGGGTCAGATCCTACAATGAGCAGTTCTTC.

A word on this clonotype: An end of the junction does not agree with germline; a read error may underlie this. The chain combines TRBV7-2 with TRBJ1-5, with 7 bases fitting TRBD1. Germline V gene data show CDR1 as SGHTA and CDR2 as FQGNSA. The CDR3 runs 16 residues. As DNA, the CDR3 is TGTGCCAGCAGTACCCAGGGGGTGTATAGCAATCAGCTCCAGCATTTT. Translation gives CASSTQGVYSNQLQHF.

This clonotype was counted ten times or more. The V gene is TRBV7-3, the J gene TRBJ2-1, with D possibly being TRBD1 or TRBD2 (5 bases each). The CDR3 has 13 residues. V lost 4 bases and J 9 bases, leaving 13 bases between the germline ends. Germline CDR1 reads SGHTA; CDR2 reads FQGTGA. CDR3 nucleotide sequence: TGTGCCAGCAGCTCACAACGGGACGGTGAGCAGTTCTTC. Encoded protein: CASSSQRDGEQFF.

In its sample, this clonotype was seen many times. The V gene is TRBV5-1, the J gene TRBJ2-5; TRBD2 matches at 13 bases. J lost 2 bases, V lost 7 bases, and 5 bases had no gene match. This CDR3 contains 15 residues. Germline V gene data show CDR1 as SGHRS and CDR2 as YFSETQ. CDR3 sequence: CASGLAGVVQETQYF. DNA of the CDR3: TGCGCCAGCGGACTAGCGGGGGTGGTTCAAGAGACCCAGTACTTC.

The sample holds a few counts of this clonotype. The chain carries TRBV6-1 and TRBJ1-2; D not resolved. Trimming took 1 base from V and 4 from J, leaving 10 bases between them. Germline V lookup: CDR1 MNHNS, CDR2 SASEGT. The CDR3 consists of 14 residues. The CDR3 nucleotides are TGTGCCAGCAGTGAAGGGCCAGGAATCTATGGCTACACCTTC. Its translation: CASSEGPGIYGYTF.

This clonotype appeared many times. The rearrangement joins TRBV5-1 to TRBJ2-5; D is possibly TRBD1 or TRBD2 (5 bases each). Germline V gives CDR1 SGHRS, CDR2 YFSETQ. Trimming stripped 4 bases from V and 1 base from J, with 8 bases between. This CDR3 is built from 13 residues. The CDR3 bases are TGCGCCAGCAGCCTTGGGACCCAAGAGACCCAGTACTTC. It yields the protein CASSLGTQETQYF.

Ten or more counts support this clonotype. The chain is built from TRBV6-2 or TRBV6-3 and TRBJ2-1, with 12 bases lining up with TRBD1. Per germline, CDR1 MNHEY and CDR2 SVGEGT. V lost 6 bases to trimming and J lost 3 bases; unmatched junction nucleotides: 15. This CDR3 spans 19 amino acids. CDR3 sequence reads: CASSSPGQGAWVGYNEQFF. CDR3 DNA sequence: TGTGCCAGCAGCTCCCCGGGACAGGGGGCGTGGGTAGGCTACAATGAGCAGTTCTTC.

The table lists this clonotype with many counts. The CDR3 protein is CASSFLGLRDRGDYEQYF. DNA of the CDR3: TGCGCCAGCAGCTTTTTAGGGCTCCGGGACAGGGGAGACTACGAGCAGTACTTC. The chain carries TRBV5-1 and TRBJ2-7; TRBD1 aligns across 10 bases. Germline V gene data show CDR1 as SGHRS and CDR2 as YFSETQ. CDR3 length equals 18 residues. J was trimmed by 3 bases and V by 2 bases; bases with no gene match: 14.

V usage is TRBV3-2 and J usage is TRBJ1-2; whether TRBD1, the table's D call, matches the DNA was not checked. TRBV3-2 is a documented pseudogene. The CDR3 is made up of 15 amino acids. CDR3 residues: CACSPPDSLNYGYTF. Here the CDR3 DNA reads TGTGCCTGCAGCCCGCCGGACAGCCTTAACTATGGCTACACCTTC.

This clonotype came up many times. The CDR3 loop is CASSLGTGENQPQHF. The DNA for the CDR3 is TGCGCCAGCAGCTTGGGGACAGGGGAGAATCAGCCCCAGCATTTT. The chain uses TRBV5-1 and TRBJ1-5; TRBD1 agrees at 9 bases. Trimming at V came to 0 bases and at J to 4 bases, leaving 2 bases not matched to a gene. The germline V gene has CDR1 SGHRS and CDR2 YFSETQ. This CDR3 region has 15 residues.

This clonotype has ten or more counts. The chain joins TRBV7-9 to TRBJ2-4; TRBD2 is a possible D gene (7 bases). The CDR3 length is 12 residues. Germline V gives CDR1 SEHNR, CDR2 FQNEAQ (reference sequence). The V end was cut by 2 bases, the J end by 14 bases, with 13 bases between. This CDR3 reads CASSLSGGDKYF. The CDR3 bases are TGTGCCAGCAGCTTAAGTGGGGGGGACAAGTACTTC.

This clonotype was detected many times. The chain combines TRBV5-5 with TRBJ2-5, with 12 bases matching TRBD2. The germline gives CDR1 SGHKS, CDR2 YYEKEE (reference sequence). The CDR3 spans 15 residues. Trimming at V came to 6 bases and at J to 4 bases, leaving 7 bases not matched to a gene. The CDR3 nucleotides are TGTGCCAGCACCAAAGGACTAGCGGGGCCAGAGACCCAGTACTTC. It encodes CASTKGLAGPETQYF. The full variable domain, rest sourced from reference TRBV5-5 and TRBJ2-5, is DAGVTQSPTHLIKTRGQQVTLRCSPISGHKSVSWYQQVLGQGPQFIFQYYEKEERGRGNFPDRFSARQFPNYSSELNVNALLLGDSALYLCASTKGLAGPETQYFGPGTRLLVL.

This clonotype has only a few counts. The chain carries TRBV6-2 or TRBV6-3 and TRBJ1-2, with a tentative D call TRBD1 (6 bases). From germline, CDR1 is MNHEY and CDR2 SVGEGT. Deletions cut 7 bases from V and 3 bases from J, with 12 bases between. The CDR3 has 13 amino acids. The CDR3 DNA reads TGTGCCAGCAAACAGGACAGCTACTATGGCTACACCTTC. It codes for CASKQDSYYGYTF.

This clonotype was counted many times. This chain joins TRBV5-1 and TRBJ1-2; TRBD1 aligns across 9 bases. Germline loops: CDR1 SGHRS, CDR2 YFSETQ. The CDR3 runs to 17 residues. The ends lost 4 bases at V and 4 bases at J; junction bases unmatched: 14. The CDR3: CASSGQDRGRGSYGYTF. CDR3 DNA sequence: TGCGCCAGCAGCGGACAGGACAGGGGAAGGGGGTCCTATGGCTACACCTTC.

This clonotype was observed at least ten times. The chain combines TRBV7-9 with TRBJ2-1; no clear D gene. CDR3 length equals 11 residues. Deletions cut 4 bases from V and 10 bases from J, with 8 bases between. The germline gives CDR1 SEHNR, CDR2 FQNEAQ (reference sequence). CDR3 sequence (DNA): TGTGCCAGCAGCTCTTTCATAGAGCAGTTCTTC. This codes for CASSSFIEQFF.

This clonotype came up many times. The CDR3 bases are TGTGCCAGCAGTGAGGGAGACGAGCAGTACTTC. This gives the protein CASSEGDEQYF. The chain couples TRBV12-3 or TRBV12-4 to TRBJ2-7, with D perhaps matching TRBD2 (5 bases). Trimming removed 5 bases from V and 5 bases from J, with 7 bases in between. This CDR3 contains 11 residues.